A single sample is the source of the 29 T cell receptor beta chains below, sequenced in a study of cytomegalovirus exposure and HLA in healthy donors. PCR used 60 Vbeta primers and 13 Jbeta primers. Profiled with immunoSEQ multiplex PCR; TCRdb holds only in-frame clones, not every one. This sample has about 70,000 clones, with 86% found just once. The sequencing sample was made of PBMCs. These receptors all stem from a woman aged 25 to 39 in good health and CMV-seronegative.

This clone has only one observation. The genes are TRBV28 and TRBJ2-3; 13 positions agree with TRBD2. CDR1 and CDR2 (germline): MDHEN, SYDVKM. Trimming took 6 bases from V and 2 from J; bases not matched to a gene: 11. The CDR3 extends over 18 amino acids. The CDR3 bases are TGTGCCAGCAGCTCCCCCCCGGGACTAGCGGGACTCACAGATACGCAGTATTTT. This encodes CASSSPPGLAGLTDTQYF.

V gene TRBV7-2 combines with J gene TRBJ2-5; 15 bases line up with TRBD2. The germline V gene has CDR1 SGHTA and CDR2 FQGNSA. This CDR3 region has 17 residues. V was clipped by 1 base and J by 4 bases; unmatched bases: 4. The CDR3 sequence is CASSLGGLAGGIETQYF. CDR3 DNA sequence: TGTGCCAGCAGCTTAGGGGGACTAGCGGGAGGTATAGAGACCCAGTACTTC.

The chain couples TRBV19 to TRBJ2-7; a weak D match, TRBD1 (6 bases). The CDR3 runs to 12 residues. Germline V gene sequence: CDR1 LNHDA, CDR2 SQIVND (reference sequence). Between the trimmed V and J ends, which lost 5 bases and 3 bases, there was a span of 8 bases. The CDR3 DNA is TGTGCCAGTAGTCAGGGGTTCTACGAGCAGTACTTC. Its protein product is CASSQGFYEQYF.

This clone was counted a single time. Other DNA sequences in this sample translate to the same CDR3. V usage is TRBV11-3 and J usage is TRBJ2-7; D is possibly TRBD1 (5 bases). CDR3 length equals 15 residues. Germline values: CDR1 SGHNT, CDR2 YENEEA. V was shortened by 0 bases and J by 0 bases, with 9 bases between the two germline ends. CDR3 region: CASSLDQGSSYEQYF. DNA of the CDR3: TGTGCCAGCAGCTTAGATCAGGGAAGCTCCTACGAGCAGTACTTC.

Remarks on this clone: One end of the junction varies from germline; a read error may be responsible. The chain recombines TRBV5-6 with TRBJ1-2; perhaps TRBD1 as D (6 bases). The CDR3 has 13 residues. The V gene's germline CDR1 is SGHDT and CDR2 YYEEEE. CDR3 loop: CASSLEGDYGYPF. CDR3 in DNA: TGTGCCAGCAGCTTGGAGGGGGACTATGGCTACCCCTTC. Drawing the rest from reference TRBV5-6 and TRBJ1-2, the complete variable domain is DAGVTQSPTHLIKTRGQQVTLRCSPKSGHDTVSWYQQALGQGPQFIFQYYEEEERQRGNFPDRFSGHQFPNYSSELNVNALLLGDSALYLCASSLEGDYGYPFGSGTRLTVV.

Only a few counts were recorded for this clone. The chain is built from TRBV4-1 and TRBJ1-4, with D perhaps TRBD1 (6 bases). V lost 4 bases and J lost 3, with 9 bases in between. This CDR3 comprises 14 residues. Germline V gene sequence: CDR1 MGHRA, CDR2 YSYEKL. The CDR3 DNA is TGCGCCAGCAGCCGCGGGGGCGCTAATGAAAAACTGTTTTTT. It translates to CASSRGGANEKLFF.

In this sample, this clone turned up a few times. V usage is TRBV21-1 and J usage is TRBJ1-2; TRBD1, the table's D call, was not compared with the DNA. TRBV21-1 is a pseudogene. This CDR3 has 14 residues. The DNA of the CDR3 is TGTGCCAGCAGCAAAGTAGGGGGCGCGAGTGGCTACACCTTC. Amino acids: CASSKVGGASGYTF.

CDR3 DNA sequence: TGTGCCAGCAGTTTAACGGCGGGGGGAGATGGCTACACCTTC. Protein product: CASSLTAGGDGYTF. This chain connects TRBV7-2 to TRBJ1-2; D is possibly TRBD1 (5 bases). Per germline, CDR1 SGHTA and CDR2 FQGNSA. V lost 6 bases and J 6 bases, leaving 17 bases between the germline ends. The CDR3 covers 14 residues.

This clone showed up just once. The chain uses TRBV19 and TRBJ2-1; 11 bases map to TRBD2. Germline-derived CDR1 and CDR2 are LNHDA and SQIVND (reference sequence). CDR3 size: 15 residues. V was clipped by 2 bases and J by 7 bases; unmatched bases: 4. The CDR3 is CASSISSGRVNEQFF. The DNA of the CDR3 is TGTGCCAGTAGTATAAGTAGCGGGAGGGTAAATGAGCAGTTCTTC.

This CDR3 is CASSRRGRTPGNTEAFF. In DNA form, the CDR3 reads TGCGCCAGCAGTCGGAGGGGCAGAACTCCGGGGAACACTGAAGCTTTCTTT. V gene TRBV4-1 combines with J gene TRBJ1-1; possible D gene TRBD1, 5 bases. The CDR3 length is 17 residues. Deletions cut 6 bases from V and 1 base from J, with 21 bases between. Germline values: CDR1 MGHRA, CDR2 YSYEKL.

The chain uses TRBV6-5 and TRBJ2-5; 7 nucleotides line up with TRBD2. The J call is uncertain, as TRBJ2-7 better fits the DNA end. Germline CDR1 and CDR2: MNHEY and SVGAGI. This CDR3 is built from 13 residues. CDR3 coding DNA: TGTGCCAGCAGCCCTCGACTAGCCAACGAGCAGTACTTC. It codes for CASSPRLANEQYF.

In its sample, this clone was seen a few times. The chain joins TRBV5-4 to TRBJ2-5, with 12 bases aligning to TRBD2. The J call may not be correct, given that the DNA end is closer to TRBJ2-7. The length of the CDR3 is 16 residues. Germline V lookup: CDR1 SGHNT, CDR2 YYREEE (reference sequence). The CDR3, as DNA: TGTGCCAGCAGCACACCGGGACTAGCGGGCTCCTACGAGCAGTACTTC. Its translation: CASSTPGLAGSYEQYF.

The chain recombines TRBV19 with TRBJ1-2; D is perhaps TRBD1 (5 bases). The CDR3 extends over 11 amino acids. V lost 7 bases, J lost 7 bases, and 10 bases lay in between. Germline values: CDR1 LNHDA, CDR2 SQIVND (reference sequence). CDR3 protein: CASKRGTGYTF. CDR3 DNA: TGTGCCAGTAAAAGGGGAACTGGCTACACCTTC.

V gene TRBV2 combines with J gene TRBJ1-2; 7 nucleotides match TRBD1. Trimming took 2 bases from V and 8 from J; bases not matched to a gene: 14. Germline V lookup: CDR1 SNHLY, CDR2 FYNNEI. The CDR3 extends over 16 amino acids. The CDR3 region is CASSEQGEDLLAGYTF. CDR3 DNA: TGTGCCAGCAGTGAACAGGGGGAGGACTTATTGGCGGGCTACACCTTC. The full variable domain, with the rest looked up from reference TRBV2 and TRBJ1-2, is EPEVTQTPSHQVTQMGQEVILRCVPISNHLYFYWYRQILGQKVEFLVSFYNNEISEKSEIFDDQFSVERPDGSNFTLKIRSTKLEDSAMYFCASSEQGEDLLAGYTFGSGTRLTVV.

The CDR3 nucleotides are TGTGCCAGCAGCTCCCAGGGGCAGCAGCTAATATTAGGTTTCACAGATACGCAGTATTTT. This gives the protein CASSSQGQQLILGFTDTQYF. The V and J genes are TRBV13 and TRBJ2-3, with a tentative D call TRBD1 (6 bases). CDR1 and CDR2 (germline): PRHDT, FYEKMQ (reference sequence). The CDR3 is 20 amino acids. Trimming stripped 4 bases from V and 2 bases from J, with 28 bases between.

The chain uses TRBV7-3 and TRBJ2-3; TRBD2 might be the D (6 bases). Trimming removed 5 bases from V and 0 bases from J, with 12 bases in between. CDR3 length: 15 residues. Germline lookup yields CDR1 SGHTA and CDR2 FQGTGA. The CDR3 region is CASSPGGLSTDTQYF. In DNA form, the CDR3 reads TGTGCCAGCAGCCCCGGGGGTTTAAGCACAGATACGCAGTATTTT.

V gene TRBV2 combines with J gene TRBJ2-3; D is unresolved. Germline CDR1 reads SNHLY; CDR2 reads FYNNEI. This CDR3 has 14 residues. Trimming stripped 9 bases from V and 2 bases from J, with 15 bases between. The CDR3: CASIKQETTDTQYF. The CDR3 DNA sequence: TGTGCCAGTATAAAGCAGGAAACCACAGATACGCAGTATTTT.

The chain combines TRBV9 with TRBJ2-3; 10 nucleotides line up with TRBD2. The V segment lost 0 bases and the J segment 2 bases; nucleotides outside the gene matches: 9. CDR1 is SGDLS and CDR2 is YYNGEE in the germline V gene. This CDR3 is 18 amino acids long. As DNA, the CDR3 is TGTGCCAGCAGCGTAGCAGCGGGAGGGGGCTTAGACACAGATACGCAGTATTTT. Encoded protein: CASSVAAGGGLDTDTQYF.

The gene calls are TRBV2 and TRBJ2-3; 7 nucleotides match TRBD2. The germline V gene has CDR1 SNHLY and CDR2 FYNNEI. V lost 3 bases and J lost 6; bases outside the gene matches: 6. The CDR3 runs 14 residues. The CDR3 DNA reads as TGTGCCAGCAGTGAGGGGCGGGAGCCCGATACGCAGTATTTT. It is translated as CASSEGREPDTQYF.

The chain combines TRBV2 with TRBJ1-1; D is perhaps TRBD1 (5 bases). Germline lookup yields CDR1 SNHLY and CDR2 FYNNEI. The V end was cut by 5 bases, the J end by 4 bases, with 20 bases between. The CDR3 runs to 16 residues. The CDR3 nucleotides are TGTGCCAGCAGTCTCACATGGGTTTCGGGGGTCACTGAAGCTTTCTTT. Translated, it gives CASSLTWVSGVTEAFF.

V usage is TRBV5-1 and J usage is TRBJ2-7, with D maybe TRBD1 (6 bases). The V end lost 1 base, the J end lost 2 bases, and 13 bases lay between the germline ends. The CDR3 covers 15 residues. Germline lookup yields CDR1 SGHRS and CDR2 YFSETQ. CDR3 in DNA: TGCGCCAGCAGCTTGAACCGGGACATCCCCTACGAGCAGTACTTC. This translates into CASSLNRDIPYEQYF.

The rearrangement links TRBV14 to TRBJ1-1; D not certain. V gave up 4 bases and J gave up 1 base, with 10 bases separating them. Germline lookup yields CDR1 SGHDN and CDR2 FVKESK. The CDR3 is 14 residues long. This chain's CDR3 is CASSLLGGNTEAFF. In DNA form, the CDR3 reads TGTGCCAGCAGCCTCCTGGGAGGGAACACTGAAGCTTTCTTT.

The chain carries TRBV5-1 and TRBJ2-7, with 7 bases that match TRBD1. CDR3 length equals 14 residues. Germline loops: CDR1 SGHRS, CDR2 YFSETQ. The V gene end was trimmed by 4 bases and the J gene end by 0 bases; junction bases not matched to a gene: 4. The chain's CDR3 is CASSPGTVSYEQYF. CDR3 sequence (DNA): TGCGCCAGCAGCCCAGGGACAGTCTCCTACGAGCAGTACTTC.

The V call is TRBV10-3, the J call TRBJ2-3, with 10 bases fitting TRBD2. The CDR3 spans 14 residues. Per the germline V gene, CDR1 is ENHRY and CDR2 is SYGVKD. J lost 3 bases, V lost 6 bases, and 3 bases had no gene match. CDR3 loop: CAISLAGETDTQYF. DNA of the CDR3: TGTGCCATCAGCCTAGCGGGAGAGACAGATACGCAGTATTTT.

The chain carries TRBV6-5 and TRBJ2-3, with a tentative D call TRBD2 (6 bases). This CDR3 has 14 residues. Germline V lookup: CDR1 MNHEY, CDR2 SVGAGI. Trimming cost V 7 bases and J 4 bases, with 15 bases left between them. CDR3 nucleotides: TGTGCCAGCACGGGGGAGACGGGGGCAGATACGCAGTATTTT. As protein: CASTGETGADTQYF.

This chain connects TRBV18 to TRBJ1-4; TRBD1 aligns across 8 bases. The germline CDR1 and CDR2 sequences are KGHSH and LQKENI. Unmatched junction bases numbered 15, after V lost 6 bases and J lost 0 bases. The CDR3 has 19 amino acids. The CDR3 reads CASSLSGQVLPATNEKLFF. Written as DNA, the CDR3 is TGTGCCAGCTCCTTATCGGGACAGGTCCTCCCCGCAACTAATGAAAAACTGTTTTTT.

This clone was observed a single time. The J gene is TRBJ2-1, the V gene TRBV19; 10 bases align to TRBD2. Per germline, CDR1 LNHDA and CDR2 SQIVND (reference sequence). V lost 8 bases and J lost 4; bases outside the gene matches: 5. This CDR3 has 14 amino acids. The CDR3 coding sequence is TGTGCCAGTCCTACTAGCGGGGAATACAATGAGCAGTTCTTC. It encodes CASPTSGEYNEQFF.

The chain uses TRBV29-1 and TRBJ2-7; a possible D gene is TRBD2 (6 bases). Per germline, CDR1 SQVTM and CDR2 ANQGSEA. V dropped 3 bases and J dropped 2 bases, with 20 bases sitting between them. The CDR3 sequence is 16 residues long. The CDR3 is CSVEGMSYGSPYEQYF. The CDR3 region has the DNA TGCAGCGTTGAGGGAATGAGTTACGGGAGCCCCTACGAGCAGTACTTC.

This chain connects TRBV2 to TRBJ2-7; no clear D. CDR1 SNHLY and CDR2 FYNNEI come from the germline V gene. There are 14 residues in the CDR3. V lost 7 bases to trimming and J lost 3 bases, with 16 bases between them. DNA of the CDR3: TGTGCCAGCACCATCCCCGCGTCAGGCTACGAGCAGTACTTC. Protein product: CASTIPASGYEQYF.